The 3 T cell receptor beta chains listed next were all sequenced from one sample in a study of regulatory T cells in long-lasting Graves disease. Relying on iRepertoire HTBI primers and Arm-PCR of CDR3 regions, the team built TCR beta libraries. TCRdb itself ran the multiplex PCR reads through MiXCR, one entry per CDR3 protein. The sample holds roughly 400,000 distinct CDR3 sequences, less than 20% seen once. Time point noted: newly diagnosed GD, antithyroid drugs for less than 3 months. Construction of the TCR library relied on RNA isolated from PBMCs. These data were also reused for a study on T cells in Graves' hyperthyroidism and ophthalmopathy.

Material: peripheral blood mononuclear cells (PBMCs), obtained at new diagnosis, from a patient treated with antithyroid drugs. The receptors originated from a woman between 18 and 29 years old with Graves disease.

This clonotype came up many times. The V and J genes are TRBV28 and TRBJ1-2; 7 positions match TRBD1. The CDR3 has 13 amino acids. The junction had 7 bases not matched to a gene; V was cut back by 5 bases and J by 7 bases. The germline gives CDR1 MDHEN, CDR2 SYDVKM. CDR3 amino acids: CASSPPNRGGYTF. CDR3 nucleotide sequence: TGTGCCAGCAGTCCACCGAACAGGGGTGGCTACACCTTC.

The table lists this clonotype with many counts. The V call is TRBV28, the J call TRBJ2-4; 7 bases align to TRBD1. In germline, CDR1 is MDHEN, CDR2 SYDVKM. The CDR3 spans 16 residues. J was trimmed by 4 bases and V by 2 bases; bases with no gene match: 8. CDR3 DNA sequence: TGTGCCAGCAGTTTAGTCCCAAGGGGGCTAAAAAACATTCAGTACTTC. Protein: CASSLVPRGLKNIQYF. The full variable domain, rest sourced from reference TRBV28 and TRBJ2-4, is DVKVTQSSRYLVKRTGEKVFLECVQDMDHENMFWYRQDPGLGLRLIYFSYDVKMKEKGDIPEGYSVSREKKERFSLILESASTNQTSMYLCASSLVPRGLKNIQYFGAGTRLSVL.

The chain recombines TRBV7-3 with TRBJ1-1; weak D call: TRBD1 (6 bases). The V and J ends lost 2 bases and 0 bases respectively, with 10 bases between them. Germline loops: CDR1 SGHTA, CDR2 FQGTGA. The CDR3 is 15 residues long. Here the CDR3 reads CASSLQAGVNTEAFF. The CDR3 DNA follows: TGTGCCAGCAGCTTACAGGCAGGGGTGAACACTGAAGCTTTCTTT.